Sequencing of this TCR beta chain was carried out in a study of blood T cell repertoires in COVID-19 (dated by TCRdb to about 2020). For the study in its entirety: Collaborator samples came from the United States, Italy and Spain and covered acute and convalescent phases of COVID-19. The prospective study material was composed of cDNA or gDNA derived from T cells, B-cell-depleted T cells, or PBMCs. Deeply sampled blood TCRbeta repertoires from subjects exposed to, actively infected with, or recovered from COVID-19 were included in the dataset. The repertoires were released in a freely available public database intended as a resource for research on the immune response to SARS-CoV-2. Samples came from the ongoing ImmuneRACE study (first 160 participants) plus 1,254 subjects from 6 global collaborators. The sample metadata nearly always contained a de-identified subject ID, COVID-19 status, age in years and sex. Where available, HLA class I and class II types were taken from metadata supplied by the sample provider and were not determined by assay-based typing. What the research found in general, with its limitations: How much clinical and demographic metadata was included differed by source and by participant, and the metadata was provided uncurated.

Trimming removed 6 bases from V and 8 bases from J, leaving 10 bases between the germline ends. From its cysteine to its phenylalanine, the CDR3 spans 11 amino acids. The retained sequence is limited to the CDR3, 33 bases, with the frame set at the first base. CDR1 LNHDA and CDR2 SQIVND are derived from the germline V gene (reference sequence). The immunoSEQ Assay, a bias-controlled multiplex PCR, was used to amplify TCRbeta CDR3 regions from genomic DNA. In the paper's pipeline: The number of nucleated cells in each sample was estimated from the amplification of reference gene primers within the assay. To quantify the absolute abundance of each unique TCRbeta CDR3 rearrangement, sequence reads were collapsed and filtered. For each sample, productive Simpson clonality was calculated as the square root of Simpson's diversity index over productive rearrangements. In its TCRdb copy, this immuneACCESS table keeps in-frame sequences only and misses some clones. Where compared with another copy, unresolved V genes explain less than half of these, and the others have no known cause. D and trimming were read from the DNA, whereas the V and J calls and clone size are those reported in that table. A total of about 350,000 clones appear in this sample, 89% of them only once. The top ten clonotypes cover 3% to 4.5% of the sample.

On this clone itself: The antigen it binds to is not known. No base quality information exists; no much larger clone differs at one position.

At one collaborating source in Seattle, patients were enrolled during active infection and were followed longitudinally through the course of disease. Each collaborating institution followed its own protocols to collect whole blood in K2EDTA tubes. For TCRbeta analysis, collaborator samples were shipped as frozen whole blood, as isolated PBMCs, or as DNA extracted from either sample type. The sequence links TRBV19 to TRBJ1-2, with no confident D gene call. Sequenced material: peripheral blood. This sequence was found in a woman aged 60-70 years with COVID-19, enrolled during active disease. The CDR3 protein: CASRRDYGYTF. In nucleotide form, the sequence is TGTGCCAGTAGACGGGATTACGGCTACACCTTC.